The TCR beta chain described here comes from a study of regulatory T cells in long-lasting Graves disease. The time point denotes: newly diagnosed GD, antithyroid drugs for less than 3 months. With RNA extracted from PBMCs as input, the TCR library was made. Combining iRepertoire HTBI primers with Arm-PCR of CDR3 regions, the authors built TCR beta libraries. TCRdb re-analysed the multiplex PCR reads in MiXCR, keeping a single row per CDR3 protein. The sample lists a few hundred thousand distinct CDR3 sequences; 20% were seen once. This clonotype was seen a few times. Germline values: CDR1 MGHRA, CDR2 YSYEKL. The ends lost 5 bases at V and 3 bases at J; junction bases unmatched: 8. The CDR3 contains 16 residues.

The sample in question was peripheral blood mononuclear cells (PBMCs), obtained at new diagnosis, from a patient treated with antithyroid drugs. The sequence came from a female donor with Graves disease. The chain carries TRBV4-1 and TRBJ1-5; 9 nucleotides agree with TRBD1. CDR3 nucleotides: TGCGCCAGCAGCGGTCGACAGGGGGAACTCAATCAGCCCCAGCATTTT. This translates into CASSGRQGELNQPQHF.